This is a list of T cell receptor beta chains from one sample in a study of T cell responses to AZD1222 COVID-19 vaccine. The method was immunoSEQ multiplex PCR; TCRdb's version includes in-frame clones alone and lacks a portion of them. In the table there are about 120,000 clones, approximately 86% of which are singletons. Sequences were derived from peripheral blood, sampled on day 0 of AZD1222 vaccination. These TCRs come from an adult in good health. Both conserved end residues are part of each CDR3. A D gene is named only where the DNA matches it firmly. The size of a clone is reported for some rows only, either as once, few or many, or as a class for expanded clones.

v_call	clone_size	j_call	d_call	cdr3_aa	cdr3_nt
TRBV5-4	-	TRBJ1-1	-	CASSFGANTEAFF	TGTGCCAGCAGCTTTGGAGCGAACACTGAAGCTTTCTTT
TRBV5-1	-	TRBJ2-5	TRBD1	CASSLRTGPGAETQYF	TGCGCCAGCAGCTTGAGGACAGGGCCAGGCGCGGAGACCCAGTACTTC
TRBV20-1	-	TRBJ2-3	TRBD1	CSASTRDRGSTDTQYF	TGCAGTGCTAGTACCAGGGACAGGGGATCCACAGATACGCAGTATTTT
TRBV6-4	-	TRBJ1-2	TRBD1	CASRSDRGNGYTF	TGTGCCAGCCGTTCGGACAGGGGAAATGGCTACACCTTC
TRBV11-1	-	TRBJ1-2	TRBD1	CASSLGTGLGYTF	TGTGCCAGCAGCCTCGGGACAGGTCTTGGCTACACCTTC
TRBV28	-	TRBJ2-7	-	CASSPTYRFSSYEQYF	TGTGCCAGCAGTCCCACATACCGGTTCAGCTCCTACGAGCAGTACTTC
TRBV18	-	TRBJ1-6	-	CASSPPIGENSPLHF	TGTGCCAGCTCACCACCGATTGGGGAAAACTCACCCCTCCACTTT
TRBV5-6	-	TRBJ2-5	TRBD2	CASSPRAGGQETQYF	TGTGCCAGCAGCCCCCGTGCGGGGGGGCAAGAGACCCAGTACTTC
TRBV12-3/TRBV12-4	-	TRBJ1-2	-	CASTEGFYGYTF	TGTGCCAGCACCGAGGGGTTCTATGGCTACACCTTC
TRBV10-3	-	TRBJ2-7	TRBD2	CAISGLAGSGEQYF	TGTGCCATCAGTGGACTAGCGGGGTCCGGGGAGCAGTACTTC
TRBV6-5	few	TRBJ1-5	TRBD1	CASRETGGSNQPQHF	TGTGCCAGCAGAGAGACAGGGGGGAGCAATCAGCCCCAGCATTTT
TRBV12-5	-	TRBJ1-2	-	CASGSDGRYGYTF	TGTGCTAGTGGTTCCGATGGCCGCTATGGCTACACCTTC
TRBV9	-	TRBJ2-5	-	CASSASVAFSQETQYF	TGTGCCAGCAGCGCCAGCGTAGCGTTTAGCCAAGAGACCCAGTACTTC
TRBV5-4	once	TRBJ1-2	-	CAGSSPLRYGYTF	TGTGCCGGCTCCTCCCCACTTAGGTATGGCTACACCTTC
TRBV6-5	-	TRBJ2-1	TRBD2	CASSLQRERGNEQFF	TGTGCCAGCAGTCTTCAGCGGGAGCGTGGCAATGAGCAGTTCTTC
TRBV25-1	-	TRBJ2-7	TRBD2	CASRGAGEIPYEQYF	TGTGCCAGCAGGGGAGCGGGAGAGATTCCCTACGAGCAGTACTTC
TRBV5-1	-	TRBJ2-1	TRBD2	CASSLARGTSSYNEQFF	TGCGCCAGCAGCTTGGCCAGAGGGACTAGTAGTTACAATGAGCAGTTCTTC
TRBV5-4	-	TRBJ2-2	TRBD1	CASSFNRGRDTGELFF	TGTGCCAGCAGCTTTAACAGGGGGCGTGACACCGGGGAGCTGTTTTTT
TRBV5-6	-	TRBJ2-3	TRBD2	CASSTGTSRPDTQYF	TGTGCCAGCAGCACCGGGACTAGCAGACCAGATACGCAGTATTTT
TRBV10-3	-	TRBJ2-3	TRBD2	CATTLIAGGPGTDTQYF	TGTGCCACCACGCTGATAGCGGGAGGGCCGGGGACAGATACGCAGTATTTT
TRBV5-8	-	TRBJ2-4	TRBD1	CASSRDMGQGLFRYF	TGTGCCAGCAGCCGCGATATGGGACAGGGGCTCTTTCGGTACTTC
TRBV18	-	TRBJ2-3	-	CASSPSGGGDTQYF	TGTGCCAGCTCACCGTCTGGGGGTGGAGATACGCAGTATTTT
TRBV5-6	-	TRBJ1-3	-	CASSLDGSGNTIYF	TGTGCCAGCAGCTTGGATGGATCTGGAAACACCATATATTTT
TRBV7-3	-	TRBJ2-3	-	CASSLHPGQPGTHTDTDTQYF	TGTGCCAGCAGCTTACATCCCGGACAACCGGGTACCCACACGGACACAGATACGCAGTATTTT
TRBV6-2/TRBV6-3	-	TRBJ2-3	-	CASSYSMLGSGTDTQYF	TGTGCCAGCAGTTACTCGATGCTCGGGAGCGGGACAGATACGCAGTATTTT
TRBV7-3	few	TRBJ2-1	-	CASSFLGRGNEQFF	TGTGCCAGCAGCTTTCTGGGCAGGGGCAATGAGCAGTTCTTC
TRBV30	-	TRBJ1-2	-	CAWAPRSDGYTF	TGTGCCTGGGCACCTAGGTCGGACGGCTACACCTTC
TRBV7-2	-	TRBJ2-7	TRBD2	CASSLVGGTSGGTYEQYF	TGTGCCAGCAGCCTGGTCGGGGGGACTAGCGGGGGAACCTACGAGCAGTACTTC
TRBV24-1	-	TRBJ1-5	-	CATSDPPRGVWAQHF	TGTGCCACCAGTGATCCCCCCAGAGGGGTTTGGGCCCAGCATTTT
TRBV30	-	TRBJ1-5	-	CAWSPTPHQPQHF	TGTGCCTGGAGCCCGACACCGCATCAGCCCCAGCATTTT
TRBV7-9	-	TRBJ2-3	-	CASWYEGTDTQYF	TGTGCCAGCTGGTACGAGGGCACAGATACGCAGTATTTT
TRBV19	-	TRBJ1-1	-	CASSIGGARTEAFF	TGTGCCAGTAGTATAGGTGGGGCACGGACTGAAGCTTTCTTT
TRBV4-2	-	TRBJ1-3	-	CASIPGPARGNTIYF	TGTGCCAGCATCCCCGGTCCGGCGAGGGGAAACACCATATATTTT
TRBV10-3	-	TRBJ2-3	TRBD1	CAIRGGRGPTDTQYF	TGTGCCATCAGAGGGGGCAGGGGCCCCACAGATACGCAGTATTTT
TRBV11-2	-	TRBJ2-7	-	CASTPGGKGQYF	TGTGCCAGCACCCCCGGAGGGAAAGGGCAGTACTTC
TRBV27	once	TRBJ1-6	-	CASSSTATGPWGSPLHF	TGTGCCAGCAGTAGCACCGCGACCGGGCCCTGGGGTTCACCCCTCCACTTT
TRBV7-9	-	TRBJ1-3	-	CASSRPPGFTIYF	TGTGCCAGCAGTCGACCCCCAGGGTTTACCATATATTTT
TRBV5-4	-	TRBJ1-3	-	CASSQRGGGNTIYF	TGTGCCAGCAGCCAGCGAGGGGGTGGAAACACCATATATTTT
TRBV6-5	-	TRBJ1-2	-	CASTPGGNYGYTF	TGTGCCAGCACTCCCGGGGGTAACTATGGCTACACCTTC
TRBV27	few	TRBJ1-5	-	CASSKQGLGNQPQHF	TGTGCCAGCAGTAAACAGGGACTTGGCAATCAGCCCCAGCATTTT
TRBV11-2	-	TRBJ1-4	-	CASSSLGVGEKLFF	TGTGCCAGCTCAAGTTTGGGTGTCGGTGAAAAACTGTTTTTT